This T cell receptor beta chain was obtained from a study of glioma-infiltrating T cells. Looked up from germline, CDR1 is LGHDT and CDR2 is YNNKEL (reference sequence). The CDR3 length is 13 residues. V dropped 2 bases and J dropped 2 bases, with 7 bases sitting between them. The iRepertoire nested amplicon-rescue multiplex PCR amplified TCR alpha and beta CDR3s from RNA. TCRdb used MiXCR to reprocess the multiplex PCR reads, holding one entry per CDR3 protein. The profile shows 84,000 or so distinct CDR3 sequences, roughly 23% of them singletons. The specimen was glioma tissue, nonneoplastic brain tissue, or PBMCs (not recorded which). The rearrangement links TRBV3-1 to TRBJ2-7; D is possibly TRBD2 (6 bases). The TCR sequence derives from a human donor with low-grade glioma or glioblastoma, undergoing nonglioma brain surgery, or in good health (not recorded which). CDR3 sequence (DNA): TGTGCCAGCAGCCAAAGGAGGGCCTACGAGCAGTACTTC. Protein sequence: CASSQRRAYEQYF.